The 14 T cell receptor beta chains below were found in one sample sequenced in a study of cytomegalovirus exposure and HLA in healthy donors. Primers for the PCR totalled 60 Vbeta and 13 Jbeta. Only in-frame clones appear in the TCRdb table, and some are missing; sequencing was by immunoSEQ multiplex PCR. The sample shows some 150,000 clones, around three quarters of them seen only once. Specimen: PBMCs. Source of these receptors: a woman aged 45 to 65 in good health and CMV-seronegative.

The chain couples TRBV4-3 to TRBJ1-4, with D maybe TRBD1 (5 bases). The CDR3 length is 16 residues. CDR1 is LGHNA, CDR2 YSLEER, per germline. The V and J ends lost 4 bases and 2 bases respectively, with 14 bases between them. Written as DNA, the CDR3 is TGCGCCAGCAGCCTAAGAGGTGGGGCTACTAATGAAAAACTGTTTTTT. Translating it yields CASSLRGGATNEKLFF.

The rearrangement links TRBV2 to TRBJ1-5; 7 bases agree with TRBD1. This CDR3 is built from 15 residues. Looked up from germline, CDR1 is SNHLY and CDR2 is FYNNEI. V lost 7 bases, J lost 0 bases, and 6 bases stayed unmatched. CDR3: CASTPTGNSNQPQHF. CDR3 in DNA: TGTGCCAGCACCCCGACAGGGAATAGCAATCAGCCCCAGCATTTT.

The CDR3 region has the DNA TGTGCCAGCAGTTCAGACATTCTCAATCAGCCCCAGCATTTT. It specifies CASSSDILNQPQHF. The genes are TRBV28 and TRBJ1-5; D is ambiguous. This CDR3 spans 14 amino acids. The ends were cut back, 4 bases at V and 3 bases at J, with 10 bases in the middle. The germline CDR1 and CDR2 sequences are MDHEN and SYDVKM.

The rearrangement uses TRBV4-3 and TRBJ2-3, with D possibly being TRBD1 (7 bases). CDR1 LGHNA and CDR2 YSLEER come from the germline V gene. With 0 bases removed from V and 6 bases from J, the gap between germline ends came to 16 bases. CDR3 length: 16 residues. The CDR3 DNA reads TGCGCCAGCAGCCAAGAGGCAGGGGGGTTCACCGATACGCAGTATTTT. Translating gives CASSQEAGGFTDTQYF.

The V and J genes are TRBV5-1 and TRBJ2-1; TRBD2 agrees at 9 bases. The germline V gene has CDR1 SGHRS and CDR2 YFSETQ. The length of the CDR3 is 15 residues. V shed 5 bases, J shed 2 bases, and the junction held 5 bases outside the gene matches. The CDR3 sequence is CASSNAGGTYNEQFF. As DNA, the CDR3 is TGCGCCAGCAGTAACGCGGGAGGGACCTACAATGAGCAGTTCTTC.

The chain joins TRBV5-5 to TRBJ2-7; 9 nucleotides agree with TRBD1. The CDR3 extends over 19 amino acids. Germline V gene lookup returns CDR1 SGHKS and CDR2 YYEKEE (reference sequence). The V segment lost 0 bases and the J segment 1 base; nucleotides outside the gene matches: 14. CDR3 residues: CASSLVSWVGTGRSYEQYF. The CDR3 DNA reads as TGTGCCAGCAGCTTGGTATCCTGGGTCGGGACAGGGCGATCCTACGAGCAGTACTTC.

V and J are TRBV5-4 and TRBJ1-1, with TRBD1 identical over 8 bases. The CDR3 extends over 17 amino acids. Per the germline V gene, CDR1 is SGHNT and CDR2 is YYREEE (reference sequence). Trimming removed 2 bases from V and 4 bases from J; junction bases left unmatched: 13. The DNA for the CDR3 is TGTGCCAGCAGCTTAGGGCAGGGGGCGATCCTACTCACTGAAGCTTTCTTT. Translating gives CASSLGQGAILLTEAFF.

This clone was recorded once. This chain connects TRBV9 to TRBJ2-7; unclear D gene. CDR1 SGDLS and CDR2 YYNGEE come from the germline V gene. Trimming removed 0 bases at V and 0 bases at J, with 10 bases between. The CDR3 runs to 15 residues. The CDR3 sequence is CASSVAPASSYEQYF. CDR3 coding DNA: TGTGCCAGCAGCGTAGCTCCAGCTAGCTCCTACGAGCAGTACTTC.

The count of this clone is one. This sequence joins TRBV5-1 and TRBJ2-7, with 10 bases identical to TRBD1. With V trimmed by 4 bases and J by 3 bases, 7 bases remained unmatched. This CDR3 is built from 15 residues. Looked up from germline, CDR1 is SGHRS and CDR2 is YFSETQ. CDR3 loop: CASSPKTGGDYEQYF. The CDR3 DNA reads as TGCGCCAGCAGCCCAAAGACAGGGGGCGACTACGAGCAGTACTTC.

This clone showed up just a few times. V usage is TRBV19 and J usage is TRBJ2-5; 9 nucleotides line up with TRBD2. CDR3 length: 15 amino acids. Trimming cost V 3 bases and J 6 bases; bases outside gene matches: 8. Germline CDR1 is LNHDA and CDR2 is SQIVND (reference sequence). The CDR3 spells CASSMDASGKKTQYF. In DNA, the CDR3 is TGTGCCAGTAGTATGGATGCTAGCGGGAAAAAGACCCAGTACTTC. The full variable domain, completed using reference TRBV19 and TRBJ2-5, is DGGITQSPKYLFRKEGQNVTLSCEQNLNHDAMYWYRQDPGQGLRLIYYSQIVNDFQKGDIAEGYSVSREKKESFPLTVTSAQKNPTAFYLCASSMDASGKKTQYFGPGTRLLVL.

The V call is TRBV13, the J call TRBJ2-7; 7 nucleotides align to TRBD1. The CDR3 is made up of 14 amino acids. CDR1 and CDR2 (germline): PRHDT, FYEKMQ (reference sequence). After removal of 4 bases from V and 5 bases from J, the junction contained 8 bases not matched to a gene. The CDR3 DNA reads TGTGCCAGCAGCTCAATGGGACAGATCCACGAGCAGTACTTC. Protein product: CASSSMGQIHEQYF.

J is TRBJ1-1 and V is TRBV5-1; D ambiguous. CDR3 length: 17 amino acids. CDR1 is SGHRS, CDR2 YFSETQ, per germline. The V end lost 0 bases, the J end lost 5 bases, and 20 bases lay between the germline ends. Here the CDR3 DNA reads TGCGCCAGCAGCTTGGATTTCGGGGTTTCGACGGGAACTGAAGCTTTCTTT. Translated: CASSLDFGVSTGTEAFF. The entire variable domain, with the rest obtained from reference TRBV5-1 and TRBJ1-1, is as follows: KAGVTQTPRYLIKTRGQQVTLSCSPISGHRSVSWYQQTPGQGLQFLFEYFSETQRNKGNFPGRFSGRQFSNSRSEMNVSTLELGDSALYLCASSLDFGVSTGTEAFFGQGTRLTVV.

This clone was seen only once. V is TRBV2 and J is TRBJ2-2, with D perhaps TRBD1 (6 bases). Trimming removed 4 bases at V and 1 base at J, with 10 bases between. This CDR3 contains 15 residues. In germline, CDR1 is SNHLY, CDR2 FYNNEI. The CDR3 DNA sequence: TGTGCCAGCAGTGTGGTGACAGGGAACACCGGGGAGCTGTTTTTT. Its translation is CASSVVTGNTGELFF.

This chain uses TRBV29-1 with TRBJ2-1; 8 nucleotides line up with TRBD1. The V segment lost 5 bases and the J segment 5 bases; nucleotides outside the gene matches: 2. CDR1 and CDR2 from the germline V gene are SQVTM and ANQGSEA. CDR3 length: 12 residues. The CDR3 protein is CSVKDRDNEQFF. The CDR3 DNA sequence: TGCAGCGTTAAGGACAGGGACAATGAGCAGTTCTTC.